The next 25 T cell receptor beta chains were all read from a single sample in a study of memory CD4+ T cells and cytomegalovirus serostatus. Method: immunoSEQ multiplex PCR; TCRdb's copy keeps in-frame clones and lacks some. The sample contains tens of thousands of clones, about four fifths of which appear only once. Single viable CD3+CD4+CD8-CD45RO+ cells were sorted as the memory CD4+ T cells. Material for sequencing was memory CD4+ T cells from blood. The source of these receptors is an adult in good health and CMV-seronegative.

The rearrangement joins TRBV6-5 to TRBJ1-5; D remains unclear. Germline V gene sequence: CDR1 MNHEY, CDR2 SVGAGI. V was shortened by 8 bases and J by 2 bases, with 10 bases between the two germline ends. The CDR3 has 13 amino acids. Here the CDR3 reads CASGLIGNQPQHF. The CDR3 nucleotides are TGTGCCAGCGGCCTTATTGGCAATCAGCCCCAGCATTTT.

The chain carries TRBV5-6 and TRBJ2-7, with a tentative D call TRBD1 (5 bases). The CDR3 spans 13 residues. The germline CDR1 and CDR2 sequences are SGHDT and YYEEEE. Trimming pared 6 bases from V and 6 bases from J, leaving 16 bases between. DNA of the CDR3: TGTGCCAGCACCCTGCCTGGGGCGCGCGAGCAGTACTTC. Protein: CASTLPGAREQYF.

The chain recombines TRBV4-2 with TRBJ2-7; D may match TRBD1 or TRBD2 (5 bases each). Germline loops: CDR1 LGHNA, CDR2 YNFKEQ. The length of the CDR3 is 15 residues. Trimming cost V 1 base and J 0 bases, with 10 bases left between them. In DNA, the CDR3 is TGTGCCAGCAGCCAAGCGACAGCGGCCTCCTACGAGCAGTACTTC. It yields the protein CASSQATAASYEQYF.

The rearrangement uses TRBV6-1 and TRBJ2-3, with 9 bases fitting TRBD1. Losses at the gene ends were 4 bases for V and 6 bases for J; bases not matched to a gene: 5. CDR1 MNHNS and CDR2 SASEGT come from the germline V gene. The CDR3 consists of 14 residues. The CDR3 region has the DNA TGTGCCAGCAGTGCCTGGACAGGGGAGGATACGCAGTATTTT. It is translated as CASSAWTGEDTQYF.

This clone was observed a handful of times. V usage is TRBV5-1 and J usage is TRBJ1-6; no clear D gene. Germline lookup yields CDR1 SGHRS and CDR2 YFSETQ. Trimming took off 0 bases at V and 5 bases at J, with 6 bases between the two ends. The CDR3 consists of 14 residues. CDR3 DNA sequence: TGCGCCAGCAGCTTGGGAACCAATAATTCACCCCTCCACTTT. This codes for CASSLGTNNSPLHF.

Worth noting for this clone: A junction end diverges from the germline sequence, so it may reflect a read error. The chain links TRBV7-9 to TRBJ1-1, with D tentatively TRBD1 (6 bases). The CDR3 totals 13 residues. CDR1 is SEHNR, CDR2 FQNEAQ, per germline (reference sequence). CDR3: CASTSGGGGAWLF. In DNA form, the CDR3 reads TGTGCCAGCACTTCCGGTGGGGGGGGCGCTTGGCTTTTT.

The chain has TRBV6-6 and TRBJ2-7; 7 bases map to TRBD2. The CDR3 length is 15 residues. J gave up 0 bases and V 7 bases, and 9 bases lay outside the gene matches. Germline CDR1 reads MNHNY; CDR2 reads SVGAGI (reference sequence). The CDR3 sequence: CASNKPAGSSYEQYF. CDR3 DNA: TGTGCCAGCAATAAGCCAGCGGGAAGCTCCTACGAGCAGTACTTC.

This clone was found once. The chain has TRBV28 and TRBJ1-5; 8 bases are shared with TRBD1. Germline V gene data show CDR1 as MDHEN and CDR2 as SYDVKM. Unmatched junction bases numbered 2, after V lost 5 bases and J lost 2 bases. This CDR3 has 14 residues. The CDR3 DNA follows: TGTGCCAGCAGTATGGGACAGGGCAATCAGCCCCAGCATTTT. Translation: CASSMGQGNQPQHF.

DNA for the CDR3: TGTGCCAGCAGTTACTCCACAGGGGACACTGAAGCTTTCTTT. Translation: CASSYSTGDTEAFF. This chain uses TRBV6-6 with TRBJ1-1; TRBD1 matches at 7 bases. Germline V gene data show CDR1 as MNHNY and CDR2 as SVGAGI (reference sequence). The CDR3 runs 14 residues. Trimming cost V 0 bases and J 3 bases; bases outside gene matches: 1.

J is TRBJ2-5 and V is TRBV5-1; D may be TRBD2 (6 bases). Deletions cut 1 base from V and 1 base from J, with 14 bases between. CDR1 is SGHRS and CDR2 is YFSETQ in the germline V gene. This CDR3 spans 16 amino acids. CDR3 sequence: CASSLNGGAGQETQYF. In DNA form, the CDR3 reads TGCGCCAGCAGCTTGAATGGGGGAGCGGGCCAAGAGACCCAGTACTTC.

The gene calls are TRBV13 and TRBJ1-1; 10 bases agree with TRBD1. The CDR3 sequence is 15 residues long. Germline CDR1 is PRHDT and CDR2 is FYEKMQ (reference sequence). The V gene end was trimmed by 5 bases and the J gene end by 2 bases; junction bases not matched to a gene: 5. Written as DNA, the CDR3 is TGTGCCAGCAGCCGGACAGGGGGGGGAAACACTGAAGCTTTCTTT. Translating it yields CASSRTGGGNTEAFF.

This clone was detected only once. As DNA, the CDR3 is TGTGCCATCAGTGACCCAGGGGGTGGCTACACCTTC. Amino acid sequence: CAISDPGGGYTF. The chain carries TRBV10-3 and TRBJ1-2; TRBD1 agrees at 7 bases. CDR3 length: 12 residues. Germline CDR1 ENHRY, CDR2 SYGVKD. Germline trimming cut 3 bases from V and 7 bases from J; bases unmatched to any gene: 2.

The sample holds a few counts of this clone. In DNA, the CDR3 is TGTGCCAGCAGCGGAGGGAGTAACTATGGCTACACCTTC. It translates to CASSGGSNYGYTF. The gene calls are TRBV6-1 and TRBJ1-2, with unresolved D. There are 13 residues in the CDR3. Germline loops: CDR1 MNHNS, CDR2 SASEGT. V dropped 6 bases and J dropped 1 base, with 9 bases sitting between them.

This clone was seen once. The chain recombines TRBV7-2 with TRBJ1-2, with D hard to call. The CDR3 sequence is 14 residues long. Germline V gene data show CDR1 as SGHTA and CDR2 as FQGNSA. Deletions cut 3 bases from V and 2 bases from J, with 10 bases between. The CDR3 nucleotides are TGTGCCAGCAGCTTGCTCGAGAGGAACTATGGCTACACCTTC. This encodes CASSLLERNYGYTF.

The chain couples TRBV19 to TRBJ1-2; TRBD1 is a possible D gene (5 bases). The germline CDR1 and CDR2 sequences are LNHDA and SQIVND (reference sequence). V dropped 0 bases and J dropped 7 bases, with 9 bases sitting between them. There are 13 residues in the CDR3. The CDR3 DNA sequence: TGTGCCAGTAGTATAGACAGGGCGTCTGGCTACACCTTC. This translates into CASSIDRASGYTF.

The chain uses TRBV5-4 and TRBJ2-5; D possibly corresponds to TRBD1 (6 bases). Germline V CDR1 and CDR2: SGHNT, YYREEE (reference sequence). This CDR3 region has 15 residues. Trimming removed 4 bases at V and 5 bases at J, with 18 bases between. This CDR3 reads CASSPELGTGETQYF. The CDR3 region has the DNA TGTGCCAGCAGCCCCGAGCTGGGTACAGGGGAGACCCAGTACTTC.

The chain employs TRBV28 and TRBJ2-4, with 10 bases matching TRBD1. CDR1 and CDR2 (germline): MDHEN, SYDVKM. The V segment lost 6 bases and the J segment 0 bases; nucleotides outside the gene matches: 11. The length of the CDR3 is 18 residues. The CDR3 reads CASRPWTGGDEAKNIQYF. The CDR3 nucleotides read TGTGCCAGCAGACCATGGACAGGGGGAGACGAAGCCAAAAACATTCAGTACTTC. Complete variable domain (other parts from reference TRBV28 and TRBJ2-4): DVKVTQSSRYLVKRTGEKVFLECVQDMDHENMFWYRQDPGLGLRLIYFSYDVKMKEKGDIPEGYSVSREKKERFSLILESASTNQTSMYLCASRPWTGGDEAKNIQYFGAGTRLSVL.

This clone was seen more than once but under ten times. This chain's CDR3 is CASSEQGNGYTF. The DNA for the CDR3 is TGTGCCAGCAGCGAACAGGGGAATGGCTACACCTTC. The rearrangement uses TRBV14 and TRBJ1-2; 7 bases are shared with TRBD1. J was trimmed by 6 bases and V by 5 bases; bases with no gene match: 3. This CDR3 has 12 residues. Per germline, CDR1 SGHDN and CDR2 FVKESK.

The chain couples TRBV2 to TRBJ1-5; TRBD1 aligns across 7 bases. V dropped 6 bases and J dropped 1; count of bases not matched to a gene: 3. Looked up from germline, CDR1 is SNHLY and CDR2 is FYNNEI. The CDR3 is made up of 14 amino acids. The DNA of the CDR3 is TGTGCCAGCAGGACAGGGACGAGCAATCAGCCCCAGCATTTT. Translation gives CASRTGTSNQPQHF.

The CDR3 loop reads CASSWSGPNTEAFF. DNA for the CDR3: TGTGCCAGCAGTTGGTCAGGACCGAACACTGAAGCTTTCTTT. This chain joins TRBV2 and TRBJ1-1; D is uncertain. CDR1 and CDR2 (germline): SNHLY, FYNNEI. The CDR3 contains 14 residues. The V end lost 5 bases, the J end lost 1 base, and 11 bases lay between the germline ends.

This chain links TRBV18 with TRBJ2-2; perhaps TRBD1 as D (6 bases). V was trimmed by 3 bases and J by 6 bases, leaving 14 bases between them. This CDR3 has 15 amino acids. CDR1 is KGHSH and CDR2 is LQKENI in the germline V gene. The CDR3 bases are TGTGCCAGCTCACCCCGGGAAGGGGGTGCCGGGGAGCTGTTTTTT. Amino acids: CASSPREGGAGELFF. Combining the CDR3 with reference TRBV18 and TRBJ2-2 gives the whole variable domain NAGVMQNPRHLVRRRGQEARLRCSPMKGHSHVYWYRQLPEEGLKFMVYLQKENIIDESGMPKERFSAEFPKEGPSILRIQQVVRGDSAAYFCASSPREGGAGELFFGEGSRLTVL.

This rearrangement joins TRBV6-1 to TRBJ1-1; unclear D gene. Germline CDR1 MNHNS, CDR2 SASEGT. Deletions cut 6 bases from V and 0 bases from J, with 11 bases between. The CDR3 length is 14 residues. CDR3 DNA sequence: TGTGCCAGCAGGGTCAGCCAAATGAACACTGAAGCTTTCTTT. Amino acid sequence: CASRVSQMNTEAFF.

The chain combines TRBV7-9 with TRBJ2-1; TRBD1 is a possible D gene (6 bases). This CDR3 contains 16 residues. V dropped 4 bases and J dropped 4 bases, with 17 bases sitting between them. The germline V gene has CDR1 SEHNR and CDR2 FQNEAQ (reference sequence). The chain's CDR3 is CASSSFRTEYYNEQFF. DNA of the CDR3: TGTGCCAGCAGCTCCTTCCGGACAGAATATTACAATGAGCAGTTCTTC.

The V and J genes are TRBV6-4 and TRBJ1-6; D is ambiguous. Trimming took 6 bases from V and 0 from J, leaving 6 bases between them. The germline V gene encodes CDR1 MRHNA and CDR2 SNTAGT. The CDR3 consists of 14 residues. The DNA of the CDR3 is TGTGCCAGCAGAGACACCTCCTATAATTCACCCCTCCACTTT. It encodes CASRDTSYNSPLHF.

The chain combines TRBV15 with TRBJ2-2; TRBD2 is a possible D gene (6 bases). The CDR3 runs 13 residues. V gave up 11 bases and J gave up 3 bases, with 13 bases separating them. The germline V gene has CDR1 LNHNV and CDR2 YYDKDF (reference sequence). CDR3 DNA sequence: TGTGCCGGTAGGAGGGGACACACCGGGGAGCTGTTTTTT. Amino acids: CAGRRGHTGELFF.